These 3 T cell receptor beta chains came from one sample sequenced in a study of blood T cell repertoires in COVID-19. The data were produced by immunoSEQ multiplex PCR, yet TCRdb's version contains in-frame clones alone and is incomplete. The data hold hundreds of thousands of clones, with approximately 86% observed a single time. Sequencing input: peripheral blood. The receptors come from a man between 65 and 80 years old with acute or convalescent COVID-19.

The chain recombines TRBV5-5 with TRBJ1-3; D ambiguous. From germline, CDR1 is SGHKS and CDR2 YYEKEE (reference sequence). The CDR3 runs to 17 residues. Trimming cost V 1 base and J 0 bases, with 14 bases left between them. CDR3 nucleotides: TGTGCCAGCAGCTTGACCCCTCGTGAGGCCTCTGGAAACACCATATATTTT. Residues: CASSLTPREASGNTIYF.

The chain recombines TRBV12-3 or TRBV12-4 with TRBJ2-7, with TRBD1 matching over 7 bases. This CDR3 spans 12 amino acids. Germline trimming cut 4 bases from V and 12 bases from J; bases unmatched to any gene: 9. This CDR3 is CASSSLDRVGYF. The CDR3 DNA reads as TGTGCCAGCAGTTCCCTAGACAGGGTGGGGTACTTC.

The CDR3, as DNA: TGCGCCAGCAGCTCCCAGGGCAGTACGAACACTGAAGCTTTCTTT. This gives the protein CASSSQGSTNTEAFF. The chain joins TRBV5-1 to TRBJ1-1, with D possibly being TRBD1 (5 bases). This CDR3 has 15 amino acids. Deletions cut 3 bases from V and 1 base from J, with 13 bases between. Germline CDR1 SGHRS, CDR2 YFSETQ.